The rows below give T cell receptor beta chains drawn from one sample of a study of regulatory dendritic cells for organ transplantation. This table comes from immunoSEQ multiplex PCR, and its TCRdb copy is limited to in-frame clones, with some not included. The sample holds some 28,000 clones; around 83% are singletons and the top ten take 0.08% to 0.11%. Sequencing was performed on naive CD4+ T cells from blood. These receptor sequences come from a human donor in good health. The CDR3 runs from the conserved cysteine through the conserved F or W.

V	J	CDR3
TRBV29-1	TRBJ1-1	CRGGSDTEAFF
TRBV19	TRBJ1-2	CASSIDEGFNYGYTF
TRBV19	TRBJ1-5	CASSISTAYSNQPQHF
TRBV5-5	TRBJ2-1	CASSLRGQGNPQQFF
TRBV15	TRBJ2-5	CATSRDLAGGQETQYF
TRBV2	TRBJ1-1	CASIPDRYTEAFF
TRBV7-2	TRBJ2-3	CASSSRGSTSDRSTDTQYF
TRBV5-1	TRBJ1-1	CASSLASNTEAFF
TRBV5-6	TRBJ2-2	CASSLMGMGGAGELFF
TRBV5-1	TRBJ2-7	CASSDSGQPYEQYF
TRBV7-9	TRBJ2-7	CASSLGEGEQYF
TRBV9	TRBJ2-5	CASSVVAGPSETQYF
TRBV4-3	TRBJ1-5	CASSQDRGSAQHF
TRBV29-1	TRBJ2-5	CSVAGTDRGETQYF
TRBV18	TRBJ1-2	CASSPPNGGANGYTF
TRBV2	TRBJ1-2	CASSEITGSYGYTF
TRBV6-7	TRBJ2-5	CASKRPESGSQETQYF
TRBV7-9	TRBJ1-5	CASSTGQGAGPQHF
TRBV7-8	TRBJ1-1	CASSTVSFPGTGLNTEAFF
TRBV7-9	TRBJ2-3	CASSKTGGSKSTDTQYF
TRBV5-1	TRBJ2-1	CASSLNFGGRSYNEQFF
TRBV5-5	TRBJ2-3	CASSLVPTSTDTQYF
TRBV5-6	TRBJ2-1	CASSQVSGSYNEQFF
TRBV19	TRBJ2-2	CASSLLPGELFF
TRBV28	TRBJ2-1	CASSDSWEQFF
TRBV2	TRBJ2-3	CASLPGLAGGTTDTQYF
TRBV7-2	TRBJ1-4	CASSLGPGGGEKLFF
TRBV11-2	TRBJ1-3	CASSLQQGLSGNTIYF
TRBV21-1	TRBJ1-1	CASEQGAENTEAFF
TRBV19	TRBJ1-5	CASSIEHLEAFNQPQHF
TRBV19	TRBJ2-7	CASSRTTGTGTPEQYF
TRBV15	TRBJ2-1	CATSRDIGSDEQFF
TRBV19	TRBJ1-3	CASSPTSGNTIYF
TRBV5-4	TRBJ2-5	CASSLDLAQETQYF
TRBV16	TRBJ1-4	CASSQSRGEEKLFF
TRBV4-1	TRBJ2-1	CASSRSPGQGRNEQFF
TRBV6-5	TRBJ1-5	CASSLTVPPGNQPQHF
TRBV7-8	TRBJ2-7	CASSKMDRRFSYEQYF
TRBV12-5	TRBJ1-4	CASGTGGSTNEKLFF
TRBV9	TRBJ1-2	CASSVEGVVGGYTF
TRBV18	TRBJ2-7	CASSPGRETYEQYF
TRBV5-4	TRBJ2-3	CASSNAQGSDTQYF
TRBV4-3	TRBJ1-4	CASSQDRGEKLFF
TRBV2	TRBJ2-5	CASRREETQYF
TRBV7-9	TRBJ1-6	CASSLYRGDSPLHF
TRBV6-6	TRBJ1-5	CASSPLRQPQHF